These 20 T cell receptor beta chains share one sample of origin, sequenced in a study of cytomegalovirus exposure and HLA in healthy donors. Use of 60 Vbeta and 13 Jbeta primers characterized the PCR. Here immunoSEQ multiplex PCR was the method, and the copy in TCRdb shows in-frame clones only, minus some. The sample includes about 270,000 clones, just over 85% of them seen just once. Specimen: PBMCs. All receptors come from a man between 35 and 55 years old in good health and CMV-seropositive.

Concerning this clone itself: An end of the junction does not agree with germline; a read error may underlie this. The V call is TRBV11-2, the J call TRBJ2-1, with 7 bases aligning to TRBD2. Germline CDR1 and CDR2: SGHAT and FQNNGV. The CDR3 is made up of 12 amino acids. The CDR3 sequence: CASSGLDLGSLF. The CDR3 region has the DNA TGTGCCAGCAGCGGACTAGATTTGGGGTCGCTCTTC.

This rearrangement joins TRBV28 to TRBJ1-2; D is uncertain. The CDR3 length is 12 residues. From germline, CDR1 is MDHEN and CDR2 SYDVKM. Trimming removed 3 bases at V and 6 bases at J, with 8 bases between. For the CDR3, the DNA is TGTGCCAGCAGTTTGAACAGCAATGGCTACACCTTC. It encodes CASSLNSNGYTF.

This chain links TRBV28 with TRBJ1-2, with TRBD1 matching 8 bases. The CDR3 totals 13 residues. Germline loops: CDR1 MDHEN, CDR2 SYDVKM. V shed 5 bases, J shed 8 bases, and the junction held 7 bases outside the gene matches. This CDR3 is CASSPPDREGYTF. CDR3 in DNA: TGTGCCAGCAGTCCCCCGGACAGGGAGGGCTACACCTTC.

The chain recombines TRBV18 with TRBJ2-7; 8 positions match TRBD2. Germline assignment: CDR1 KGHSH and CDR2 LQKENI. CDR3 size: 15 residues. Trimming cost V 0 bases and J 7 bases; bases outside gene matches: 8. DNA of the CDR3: TGTGCCAGCTCACCACCCGGGACTAGGTCGGGGGAGCAGTACTTC. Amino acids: CASSPPGTRSGEQYF.

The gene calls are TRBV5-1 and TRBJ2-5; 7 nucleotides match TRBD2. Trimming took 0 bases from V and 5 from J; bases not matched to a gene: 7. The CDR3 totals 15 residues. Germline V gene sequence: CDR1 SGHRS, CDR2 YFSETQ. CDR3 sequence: CASSLVGLVWETQYF. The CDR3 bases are TGCGCCAGCAGCTTGGTCGGACTAGTGTGGGAGACCCAGTACTTC.

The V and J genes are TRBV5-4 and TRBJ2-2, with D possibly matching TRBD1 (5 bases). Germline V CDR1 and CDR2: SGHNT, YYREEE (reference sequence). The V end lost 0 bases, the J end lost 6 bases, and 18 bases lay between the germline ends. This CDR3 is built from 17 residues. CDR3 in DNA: TGTGCCAGCAGCTTGGAGGAGCTTGGGGCTAATTCCGGGGAGCTGTTTTTT. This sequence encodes CASSLEELGANSGELFF.

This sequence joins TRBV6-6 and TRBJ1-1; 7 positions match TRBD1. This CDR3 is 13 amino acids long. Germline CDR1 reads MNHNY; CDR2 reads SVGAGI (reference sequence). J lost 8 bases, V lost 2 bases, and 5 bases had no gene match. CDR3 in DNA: TGTGCCAGCAGTTACGCCGCACAGGGGGAAGCTTTCTTT. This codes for CASSYAAQGEAFF.

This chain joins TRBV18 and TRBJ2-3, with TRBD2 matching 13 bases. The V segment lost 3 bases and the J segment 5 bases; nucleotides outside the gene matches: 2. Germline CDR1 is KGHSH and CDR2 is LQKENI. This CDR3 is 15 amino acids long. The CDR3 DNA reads TGTGCCAGCTCACCCGGACTAGCGGGGGAAGATACGCAGTATTTT. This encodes CASSPGLAGEDTQYF.

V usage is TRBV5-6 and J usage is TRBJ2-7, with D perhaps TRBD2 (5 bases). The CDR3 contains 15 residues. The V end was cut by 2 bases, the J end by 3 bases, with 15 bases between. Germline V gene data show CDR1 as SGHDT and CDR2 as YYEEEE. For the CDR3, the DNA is TGTGCCAGCAGCTTAAGCGGACTTACCTTCTACGAGCAGTACTTC. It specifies CASSLSGLTFYEQYF.

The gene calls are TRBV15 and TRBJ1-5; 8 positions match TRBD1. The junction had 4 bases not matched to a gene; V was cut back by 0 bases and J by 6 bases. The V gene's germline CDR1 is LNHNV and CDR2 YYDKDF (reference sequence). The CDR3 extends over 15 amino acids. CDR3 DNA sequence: TGTGCCACCAGCAGAGAAAGGACAGGGACTCAGCCCCAGCATTTT. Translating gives CATSRERTGTQPQHF.

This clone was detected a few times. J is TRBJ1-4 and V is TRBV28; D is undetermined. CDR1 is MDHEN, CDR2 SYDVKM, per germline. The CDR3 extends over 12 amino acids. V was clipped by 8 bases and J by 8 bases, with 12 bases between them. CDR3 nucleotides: TGTGCCAGCCGGGAGGGTGGGGAAAAACTGTTTTTT. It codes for CASREGGEKLFF.

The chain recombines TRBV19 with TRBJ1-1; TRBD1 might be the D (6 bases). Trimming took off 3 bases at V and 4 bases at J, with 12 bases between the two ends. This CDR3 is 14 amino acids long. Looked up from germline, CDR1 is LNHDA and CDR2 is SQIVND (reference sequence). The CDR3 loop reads CASSMAGVSTEAFF. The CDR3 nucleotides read TGTGCCAGTAGTATGGCAGGGGTGTCCACTGAAGCTTTCTTT. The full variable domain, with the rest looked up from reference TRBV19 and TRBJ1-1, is DGGITQSPKYLFRKEGQNVTLSCEQNLNHDAMYWYRQDPGQGLRLIYYSQIVNDFQKGDIAEGYSVSREKKESFPLTVTSAQKNPTAFYLCASSMAGVSTEAFFGQGTRLTVV.

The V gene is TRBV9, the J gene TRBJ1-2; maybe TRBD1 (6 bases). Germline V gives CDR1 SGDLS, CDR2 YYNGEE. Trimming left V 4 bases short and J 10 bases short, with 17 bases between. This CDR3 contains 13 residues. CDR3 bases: TGTGCCAGCAGCCTGACGGGGGGCCATTCCTACACCTTC. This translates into CASSLTGGHSYTF.

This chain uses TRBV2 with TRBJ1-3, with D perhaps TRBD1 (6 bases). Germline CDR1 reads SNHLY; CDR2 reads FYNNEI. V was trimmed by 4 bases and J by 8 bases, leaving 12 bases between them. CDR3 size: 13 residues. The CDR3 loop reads CASSAQGVYTIYF. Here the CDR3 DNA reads TGTGCCAGCAGTGCACAGGGCGTCTACACCATATATTTT.

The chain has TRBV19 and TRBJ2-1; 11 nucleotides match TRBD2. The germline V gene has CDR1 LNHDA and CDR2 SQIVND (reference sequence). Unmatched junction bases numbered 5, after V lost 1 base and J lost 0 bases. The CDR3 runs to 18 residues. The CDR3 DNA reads TGTGCCAGTAGTATAGTAGCGGGAGGGCCTAGCTCCTACAATGAGCAGTTCTTC. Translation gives CASSIVAGGPSSYNEQFF.

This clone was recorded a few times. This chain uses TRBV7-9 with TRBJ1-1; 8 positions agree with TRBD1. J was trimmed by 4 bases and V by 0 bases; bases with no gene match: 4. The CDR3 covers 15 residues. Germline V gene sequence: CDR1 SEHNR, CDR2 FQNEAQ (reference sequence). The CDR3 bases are TGTGCCAGCAGCTTAGCGCCAGGGGGCACCACTGAAGCTTTCTTT. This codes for CASSLAPGGTTEAFF.

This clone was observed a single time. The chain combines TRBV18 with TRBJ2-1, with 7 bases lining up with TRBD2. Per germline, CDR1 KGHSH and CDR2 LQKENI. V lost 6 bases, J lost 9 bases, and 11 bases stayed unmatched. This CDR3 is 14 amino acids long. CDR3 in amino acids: CASSGLAEGSEQFF. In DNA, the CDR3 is TGTGCCAGCTCTGGCCTAGCGGAGGGAAGTGAGCAGTTCTTC. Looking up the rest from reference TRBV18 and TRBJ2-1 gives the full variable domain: NAGVMQNPRHLVRRRGQEARLRCSPMKGHSHVYWYRQLPEEGLKFMVYLQKENIIDESGMPKERFSAEFPKEGPSILRIQQVVRGDSAAYFCASSGLAEGSEQFFGPGTRLTVL.

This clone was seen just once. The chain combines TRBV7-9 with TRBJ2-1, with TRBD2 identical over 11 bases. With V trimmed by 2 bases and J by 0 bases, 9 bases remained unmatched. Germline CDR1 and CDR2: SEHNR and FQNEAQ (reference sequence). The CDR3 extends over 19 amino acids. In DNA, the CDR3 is TGTGCCAGCAGCTTACGTACTAGCGGGAGCTCCAGCTCCTACAATGAGCAGTTCTTC. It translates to CASSLRTSGSSSSYNEQFF.

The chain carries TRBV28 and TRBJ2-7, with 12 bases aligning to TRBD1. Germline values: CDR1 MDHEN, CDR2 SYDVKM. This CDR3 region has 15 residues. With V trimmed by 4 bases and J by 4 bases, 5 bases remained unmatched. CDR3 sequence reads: CASSSPGQGAYEQYF. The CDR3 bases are TGTGCCAGCAGTTCGCCGGGACAGGGGGCGTACGAGCAGTACTTC.

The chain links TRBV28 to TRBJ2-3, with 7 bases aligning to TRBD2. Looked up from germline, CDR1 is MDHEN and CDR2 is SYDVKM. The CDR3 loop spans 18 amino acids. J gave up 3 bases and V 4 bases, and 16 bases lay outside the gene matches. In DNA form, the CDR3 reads TGTGCCAGCAGTTCCCTGACTAGCACCCCCGAAGGAACAGATACGCAGTATTTT. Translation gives CASSSLTSTPEGTDTQYF. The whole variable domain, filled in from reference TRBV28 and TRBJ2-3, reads DVKVTQSSRYLVKRTGEKVFLECVQDMDHENMFWYRQDPGLGLRLIYFSYDVKMKEKGDIPEGYSVSREKKERFSLILESASTNQTSMYLCASSSLTSTPEGTDTQYFGPGTRLTVL.